A selection of T cell receptor beta chains follows, all from one sample in a study of neoadjuvant anti-PD-1 for oral cavity cancer. Using immunoSEQ multiplex PCR, the repertoire was profiled, and TCRdb retains in-frame clones only, with some absent. The table has 73,000 or so clones, 70% to 90% seen once. The source was PBMCs, collected after nivolumab (anti-PD-1) treatment. These receptors came from a person aged 35-79 years with oral cavity squamous cell carcinoma. Each CDR3 is given with its conserved first and last residue. Each record gives: clone size, D gene, V gene, J gene, CDR3 DNA, CDR3 protein. D genes are given only for firm matches. Clone sizes are given selectively: once, few, many, or a class where the clone is expanded.

clone_size: .
d_call: TRBD1
v_call: TRBV29-1
j_call: TRBJ2-3
cdr3_nt: TGCAGCGTGGCCGGGACAGGGGGCCCAGATACGCAGTATTTT
cdr3_aa: CSVAGTGGPDTQYF

clone_size: .
d_call: .
v_call: TRBV2
j_call: TRBJ2-1
cdr3_nt: TGTGCCAGTACAGCTTCCCTCTACAATGAGCAGTTCTTC
cdr3_aa: CASTASLYNEQFF

clone_size: .
d_call: TRBD2
v_call: TRBV4-1
j_call: TRBJ2-1
cdr3_nt: TGCGCCAGCAGCCAAGATGGGGGGGGACTAGCGGCCAATGAGCAGTTCTTC
cdr3_aa: CASSQDGGGLAANEQFF

clone_size: .
d_call: TRBD2
v_call: TRBV5-6
j_call: TRBJ2-3
cdr3_nt: TGTGCCAGCAGCCTAGGACTAGCGGGGACAGATACGCAGTATTTT
cdr3_aa: CASSLGLAGTDTQYF

clone_size: .
d_call: TRBD1
v_call: TRBV7-6
j_call: TRBJ2-5
cdr3_nt: TGTGCCAGCAGCCGGACAGGGCCAGAGGTGTCCCAGTACTTC
cdr3_aa: CASSRTGPEVSQYF

clone_size: .
d_call: TRBD1
v_call: TRBV14
j_call: TRBJ1-2
cdr3_nt: TGTGCCAGCAGCCAAGTCCGGACAGGGGGAAACTATGGCTACACCTTC
cdr3_aa: CASSQVRTGGNYGYTF

clone_size: .
d_call: .
v_call: TRBV30
j_call: TRBJ2-5
cdr3_nt: TGTGCCTGGAGTGTAGGGGATAAAGAGACCCAGTACTTC
cdr3_aa: CAWSVGDKETQYF

clone_size: once
d_call: TRBD1
v_call: TRBV30
j_call: TRBJ1-1
cdr3_nt: TGTGCCTGGAGGGCGATGACAGGGTCGATCGGGACTGAAGCTTTCTTT
cdr3_aa: CAWRAMTGSIGTEAFF

clone_size: few
d_call: .
v_call: TRBV7-2
j_call: TRBJ2-3
cdr3_nt: TGTGCCAGCAGCTGGAAGGATACGCAGTATTTT
cdr3_aa: CASSWKDTQYF

clone_size: .
d_call: .
v_call: TRBV4-2
j_call: TRBJ1-5
cdr3_nt: TGTGCCAGCAGCCAAGATAAGGCAGCGGGCAATCAGCCCCAGCATTTT
cdr3_aa: CASSQDKAAGNQPQHF

clone_size: .
d_call: .
v_call: TRBV7-2
j_call: TRBJ1-1
cdr3_nt: TGTGCCAGCAGCTTAGCGTGGACTTTGAGCACTGAAGCTTTCTTT
cdr3_aa: CASSLAWTLSTEAFF

clone_size: .
d_call: .
v_call: TRBV27
j_call: TRBJ1-2
cdr3_nt: TGTGCCAGCAGTTCGTATACAATACCTAACTATGGCTACACCTTC
cdr3_aa: CASSSYTIPNYGYTF

clone_size: .
d_call: .
v_call: TRBV30
j_call: TRBJ1-1
cdr3_nt: TGTGCCTGGAGTCGGCAGGGGTCGGGCACTGAAGCTTTCTTT
cdr3_aa: CAWSRQGSGTEAFF

clone_size: .
d_call: TRBD1
v_call: TRBV5-8
j_call: TRBJ1-1
cdr3_nt: TGTGCCAGCAGCTTGTGGGACAGGGTAGGCGGTGCTTTCTTT
cdr3_aa: CASSLWDRVGGAFF

clone_size: .
d_call: TRBD1
v_call: TRBV19
j_call: TRBJ1-1
cdr3_nt: TGTGCCAGTAGTATGGGGACAGGGCTGGCTTTCTTT
cdr3_aa: CASSMGTGLAFF

clone_size: once
d_call: TRBD2
v_call: TRBV28
j_call: TRBJ2-1
cdr3_nt: TGTGCCATCGGGACTAGCGGGGGACTAATCCATGAGCAGTTCTTC
cdr3_aa: CAIGTSGGLIHEQFF

clone_size: .
d_call: TRBD1
v_call: TRBV28
j_call: TRBJ2-1
cdr3_nt: TGTGCCAGCAGTTCGGGGACAGGGAATTACAATGAGCAGTTCTTC
cdr3_aa: CASSSGTGNYNEQFF

clone_size: few
d_call: TRBD1
v_call: TRBV29-1
j_call: TRBJ2-7
cdr3_nt: TGCAGCGGGTTGACAGGGGGCAACGAGCAGTACTTC
cdr3_aa: CSGLTGGNEQYF

clone_size: .
d_call: TRBD2
v_call: TRBV5-4
j_call: TRBJ2-7
cdr3_nt: TGTGCCAGCAGCCCTCGCTTAGCGGGGCGTTCCTACGAGCAGTACTTC
cdr3_aa: CASSPRLAGRSYEQYF

clone_size: .
d_call: .
v_call: TRBV2
j_call: TRBJ1-1
cdr3_nt: TGTGCCAGCAGTGATCGCACAGGGAGTACTGAAGCTTTCTTT
cdr3_aa: CASSDRTGSTEAFF

clone_size: .
d_call: .
v_call: TRBV5-6
j_call: TRBJ1-4
cdr3_nt: TGTGCCAGCAGCTTGGCCGGGCAGGTGGGAGAAAAACTGTTTTTT
cdr3_aa: CASSLAGQVGEKLFF

clone_size: .
d_call: .
v_call: TRBV14
j_call: TRBJ2-7
cdr3_nt: TGTGCCAGCAGCCCCCTCCCGGACTACGAGCAGTACTTC
cdr3_aa: CASSPLPDYEQYF

clone_size: .
d_call: TRBD1
v_call: TRBV6-6
j_call: TRBJ2-7
cdr3_nt: TGTGCCAGCAGTAAGGGGACAGGGAACTACGAGCAGTACTTC
cdr3_aa: CASSKGTGNYEQYF

clone_size: once
d_call: TRBD1
v_call: TRBV30
j_call: TRBJ2-3
cdr3_nt: TGTGCCTGGAGGAAAGCCCGGGACAGCCCCACAGATACGCAGTATTTT
cdr3_aa: CAWRKARDSPTDTQYF

clone_size: .
d_call: .
v_call: TRBV11-2
j_call: TRBJ2-7
cdr3_nt: TGTGCCAGCAGCCAAGGGGGGACAGCGGACTACGAGCAGTACTTC
cdr3_aa: CASSQGGTADYEQYF

clone_size: .
d_call: TRBD1
v_call: TRBV5-1
j_call: TRBJ1-1
cdr3_nt: TGCGCCAGCAGCCTAGACAGGGCGGCGGGGAACACTGAAGCTTTCTTT
cdr3_aa: CASSLDRAAGNTEAFF

clone_size: .
d_call: TRBD1
v_call: TRBV7-3
j_call: TRBJ1-2
cdr3_nt: TGTGCCAGCAGCCCATATTCCGCCGACAGGGCGGGCTACACCTTC
cdr3_aa: CASSPYSADRAGYTF

clone_size: .
d_call: .
v_call: TRBV7-9
j_call: TRBJ2-1
cdr3_nt: TGTGCCAGCAGCACGTTGACCGTGGTTGGATACAATGAGCAGTTCTTC
cdr3_aa: CASSTLTVVGYNEQFF

clone_size: once
d_call: TRBD1
v_call: TRBV7-9
j_call: TRBJ2-5
cdr3_nt: TGTGCCAGCAGCTTAGGGACAGGGGCCACCGAGACCCAGTACTTC
cdr3_aa: CASSLGTGATETQYF

clone_size: .
d_call: TRBD1
v_call: TRBV5-1
j_call: TRBJ1-1
cdr3_nt: TGCGCCAGCAGCTCTGAGGGGGCGGACACTGAAGCTTTCTTT
cdr3_aa: CASSSEGADTEAFF

clone_size: .
d_call: .
v_call: TRBV9
j_call: TRBJ2-7
cdr3_nt: TGTGCCAGCAGCGTAGCCTCGCTGTACGAGCAGTACTTC
cdr3_aa: CASSVASLYEQYF

clone_size: .
d_call: .
v_call: TRBV5-6
j_call: TRBJ1-4
cdr3_nt: TGTGCCAGCAGCTTTGATAATGAAAAACTGTTTTTT
cdr3_aa: CASSFDNEKLFF

clone_size: .
d_call: .
v_call: TRBV5-1
j_call: TRBJ1-1
cdr3_nt: TGCGCCAGCAGCTTTGCGAACACTGAAGCTTTCTTT
cdr3_aa: CASSFANTEAFF

clone_size: .
d_call: .
v_call: TRBV27
j_call: TRBJ1-2
cdr3_nt: TGTGCCAGCAGTTTACCCACTCACCAGTACTATGGCTACACCTTC
cdr3_aa: CASSLPTHQYYGYTF

clone_size: .
d_call: .
v_call: TRBV7-2
j_call: TRBJ2-1
cdr3_nt: TGTGCCAGCAGCTTGAGCGCCTCCACCTACAATGAGCAGTTCTTC
cdr3_aa: CASSLSASTYNEQFF

clone_size: .
d_call: TRBD2
v_call: TRBV29-1
j_call: TRBJ2-1
cdr3_nt: TGCAGCGTCGGAAATCTAGCGGGAGTCTACAATGAGCAGTTCTTC
cdr3_aa: CSVGNLAGVYNEQFF

clone_size: .
d_call: .
v_call: TRBV6-5
j_call: TRBJ2-5
cdr3_nt: TGTGCCAGCAGTTATTCGACAGGACAAGAGACCCAGTACTTC
cdr3_aa: CASSYSTGQETQYF

clone_size: .
d_call: .
v_call: TRBV30
j_call: TRBJ1-3
cdr3_nt: TGTGCCTGCATAACTGGGGGAAACACCATATATTTT
cdr3_aa: CACITGGNTIYF

clone_size: .
d_call: TRBD2
v_call: TRBV10-1
j_call: TRBJ2-1
cdr3_nt: TGCGCCAGCAGTGAGGGACTAGCGGGCCGCAATGAGCAGTTCTTC
cdr3_aa: CASSEGLAGRNEQFF

clone_size: .
d_call: .
v_call: TRBV13
j_call: TRBJ2-6
cdr3_nt: TGTGCCAGCAGCTTAGGGTCAGGGGCTGGGGCCAACGTCCTGACTTTC
cdr3_aa: CASSLGSGAGANVLTF

clone_size: .
d_call: TRBD1
v_call: TRBV30
j_call: TRBJ1-2
cdr3_nt: TGTGCCTGGTGGGACAGGGGAGGCTACACCTTC
cdr3_aa: CAWWDRGGYTF

clone_size: .
d_call: .
v_call: TRBV6-6
j_call: TRBJ2-3
cdr3_nt: TGTGCCAGCAGCTTACTAGCAGCCACAGATACGCAGTATTTT
cdr3_aa: CASSLLAATDTQYF

clone_size: .
d_call: TRBD1
v_call: TRBV27
j_call: TRBJ2-3
cdr3_nt: TGTGCCAGCAGTTTTCTGGGACAGGGGACAATCACAGATACGCAGTATTTT
cdr3_aa: CASSFLGQGTITDTQYF

clone_size: .
d_call: TRBD2
v_call: TRBV5-1
j_call: TRBJ2-7
cdr3_nt: TGCGCCAGCAGCTTGGCCGAAACTAGCGGGAGCTCCTACGAGCAGTACTTC
cdr3_aa: CASSLAETSGSSYEQYF

clone_size: .
d_call: .
v_call: TRBV5-1
j_call: TRBJ2-3
cdr3_nt: TGCGCCAGCAGTTGGGACAACACAGATACGCAGTATTTT
cdr3_aa: CASSWDNTDTQYF

clone_size: .
d_call: TRBD2
v_call: TRBV14
j_call: TRBJ2-1
cdr3_nt: TGTGCCAGCAGCCAAGATATGCAGCGGGAGAGCGATGAGCAGTTCTTC
cdr3_aa: CASSQDMQRESDEQFF

clone_size: .
d_call: .
v_call: TRBV7-3
j_call: TRBJ2-5
cdr3_nt: TGTGCCAGCAGCTTAAGAGGGGGGAACCAAGAGACCCAGTACTTC
cdr3_aa: CASSLRGGNQETQYF

clone_size: .
d_call: TRBD2
v_call: TRBV9
j_call: TRBJ2-1
cdr3_nt: TGTGCCAGCAGCAAGGGACTAGCGATAAACAATGAGCAGTTCTTC
cdr3_aa: CASSKGLAINNEQFF

clone_size: .
d_call: .
v_call: TRBV6-5
j_call: TRBJ1-5
cdr3_nt: TGTGCCAGCAGGGAGACAGAATATAGCAATCAGCCCCAGCATTTT
cdr3_aa: CASRETEYSNQPQHF

clone_size: .
d_call: TRBD2
v_call: TRBV6-5
j_call: TRBJ2-3
cdr3_nt: TGTGCCAGCACCCCAGGGGCGGGAGGCCCAGATACGCAGTATTTT
cdr3_aa: CASTPGAGGPDTQYF

clone_size: .
d_call: TRBD1
v_call: TRBV11-2
j_call: TRBJ1-1
cdr3_nt: TGTGCCAGCAGCTTAGATCGACTAGGGGGACAGCCGAACACTGAAGCTTTCTTT
cdr3_aa: CASSLDRLGGQPNTEAFF

clone_size: .
d_call: TRBD2
v_call: TRBV9
j_call: TRBJ2-7
cdr3_nt: TGTGCCAGCAGCCCATTCGGGACTAGCGGTTACGAGCAGTACTTC
cdr3_aa: CASSPFGTSGYEQYF

clone_size: .
d_call: .
v_call: TRBV5-8
j_call: TRBJ1-2
cdr3_nt: TGTGCCAGCAGCTACGGTGGCTACACCTTC
cdr3_aa: CASSYGGYTF

clone_size: once
d_call: .
v_call: TRBV6-5
j_call: TRBJ2-3
cdr3_nt: TGTGCCAGCAAAACCGCCGAGGTCCGCACAGATACGCAGTATTTT
cdr3_aa: CASKTAEVRTDTQYF